This T cell receptor beta chain emerged from a study of T cell responses to AZD1222 COVID-19 vaccine. Regarding the study as a whole: Baseline antibody screening turned up just a handful of seropositive AZD1222 recipients.

Profiled with immunoSEQ multiplex PCR; TCRdb holds only in-frame clones, not every one. The sample carries under 200,000 clones, approximately 90% recorded once. Per the germline V gene, CDR1 is MNHNS and CDR2 is SASEGT. V lost 2 bases to trimming and J lost 4 bases, with 8 bases between them. The CDR3 is 13 amino acids. About this clone: The antigen is undetermined.

The material was peripheral blood, obtained on day 0 of AZD1222 vaccination. This clonotype was sampled from an adult in good health. The gene calls are TRBV6-1 and TRBJ2-5; D is possibly TRBD2 (6 bases). The CDR3 sequence: CASSERGTETQYF. The CDR3 DNA reads as TGTGCCAGCAGTGAACGGGGGACAGAGACCCAGTACTTC.